The 4 T cell receptor beta chains reported below all come from one sample, sequenced in a study of CD8+CD57+ T cells in acquired aplastic anemia. The template for TCR beta VDJ and CDR3 sequence profiling was genomic DNA. Each CDR3 protein gets one entry after TCRdb re-called the reads with MiXCR. In the table there are about 400,000 distinct CDR3 sequences, 55% to 75% of which are singletons. The specimen sequenced was sorted CD4+, CD8+, or CD8+CD57+ T cells (not recorded which) from PBMCs. Receptors originate from a human donor in good health, serving as a control.

The V and J genes are TRBV2 and TRBJ2-2; the D gene is possibly TRBD2 (5 bases). V dropped 7 bases and J dropped 15 bases, with 27 bases sitting between them. The CDR3 is 15 amino acids. CDR1 and CDR2 (germline): SNHLY, FYNNEI. Here the CDR3 reads CASTGLAKYTDKLFF. DNA of the CDR3: TGTGCCAGCACTGGACTCGCTAAGTATACCGACAAGTTGTTTTTT.

CDR3 amino acids: CASSQQQRVTEASPLHF. The CDR3 nucleotides are TGTGCCAGCAGCCAACAACAAAGGGTCACTGAAGCTTCACCCCTCCACTTT. V is TRBV9 and J is TRBJ1-6; D unresolved. With 4 bases removed from V and 9 bases from J, the gap between germline ends came to 23 bases. This CDR3 is built from 17 residues. In germline, CDR1 is SGDLS, CDR2 YYNGEE.

Turning to this clonotype: Compared with germline, one end of the junction differs, possibly owing to a read error. The V and J genes are TRBV5-1 and TRBJ2-5; D is possibly TRBD1 or TRBD2 (5 bases each). Germline values: CDR1 SGHRS, CDR2 YFSETQ. This CDR3 is built from 13 residues. The CDR3 DNA reads as TGTGCCACCAGCCAAAGAGGGGACGGCTACCAGTACTTC. It is translated as CATSQRGDGYQYF.

In DNA form, the CDR3 reads TGTGCCAGCAGCCCAGCCATCCTCGGTGGCTACACCTTC. This gives the protein CASSPAILGGYTF. The J gene is TRBJ1-2, the V gene TRBV7-3; D not resolved. The V end lost 5 bases, the J end lost 7 bases, and 14 bases lay between the germline ends. Germline V gives CDR1 SGHTA, CDR2 FQGTGA. The CDR3 contains 13 residues.